These T cell receptor beta chains were read from a single sample in a study of OX40 agonist ivuxolimab in advanced cancers. Here immunoSEQ multiplex PCR was the method, and the copy in TCRdb shows in-frame clones only, minus some. This sample has over 35,000 clones; 82% occur once, and the top ten carry 20% to 25%. The specimen was CD4+ or CD8+ T cells sorted from blood, collected in a trial of the OX40 agonist ivuxolimab. These receptors all stem from an adult with an advanced solid tumor such as melanoma, head and neck, liver or kidney cancer. Each CDR3 is given with its conserved first and last residue. Each record gives: CDR3 DNA, CDR3 protein, D gene, V gene, clone size, J gene. A D gene is named only where the DNA matches it firmly. The listing skips clone size in some rows; elsewhere it reads once, few, many or a size class.

DNA: TGTGCCAGCAGCTTGCAGGGGGGCATCCCATTCCAAGAGACCCAGTACTTC
CDR3: CASSLQGGIPFQETQYF
D: NA
V: TRBV7-3
size: NA
J: TRBJ2-5

DNA: TGTGCCAGCGTGGTGAACACTGAAGCTTTCTTT
CDR3: CASVVNTEAFF
D: NA
V: TRBV5-4
size: NA
J: TRBJ1-1

DNA: TGTGCCAGCAGCTCGACGACCCCCTACGAGCAGTACTTC
CDR3: CASSSTTPYEQYF
D: NA
V: TRBV7-9
size: NA
J: TRBJ2-7

DNA: TGTGCCAGCAGCCGCCCGGCTAGCGGGAGGGCGGACACCGGGGAGCTGTTTTTT
CDR3: CASSRPASGRADTGELFF
D: TRBD2
V: TRBV7-3
size: NA
J: TRBJ2-2

DNA: TGTGCCAGCAGTCCCCGGCTAGCGGGAGCTCTCGAGCAGTACTTC
CDR3: CASSPRLAGALEQYF
D: TRBD2
V: TRBV2
size: many
J: TRBJ2-7

DNA: TGTGCCAGCAGGTCTTCAGGGGTGGATGGCTACACCTTC
CDR3: CASRSSGVDGYTF
D: NA
V: TRBV9
size: NA
J: TRBJ1-2

DNA: TGTGCCGGACTCCGGGACTACGAGCAGTACTTC
CDR3: CAGLRDYEQYF
D: NA
V: TRBV19
size: NA
J: TRBJ2-7

DNA: TGTGCCAGCAGTTATACACTAACCCACCTGAACACTGAAGCTTTCTTT
CDR3: CASSYTLTHLNTEAFF
D: NA
V: TRBV6-5
size: NA
J: TRBJ1-1

DNA: TGTGCCAGCAGCTCAAGGACAGGGGGGTACGAGCAGTACTTC
CDR3: CASSSRTGGYEQYF
D: TRBD1
V: TRBV7-9
size: once
J: TRBJ2-7

DNA: TGTGCCAGCAGCATCAGCGGGGGGAACGAGCAGTACTTC
CDR3: CASSISGGNEQYF
D: TRBD2
V: TRBV7-2
size: NA
J: TRBJ2-7

DNA: TGTGCCAGCAGTGGGGCAGTCCTCACAGATACGCAGTATTTT
CDR3: CASSGAVLTDTQYF
D: NA
V: TRBV25-1
size: NA
J: TRBJ2-3

DNA: TGTGTCAGCTCACCTAGGACTAGCGGGAACGAGCAGTACTTC
CDR3: CVSSPRTSGNEQYF
D: TRBD2
V: TRBV18
size: NA
J: TRBJ2-7

DNA: TGTGCCAGCAGCAAAGGGGCGGGACAGGGCCATCAGCCCCAGCATTTT
CDR3: CASSKGAGQGHQPQHF
D: NA
V: TRBV21-1
size: NA
J: TRBJ1-5

DNA: TGTGCCAGCAGCCAAATCCTAGCGGGGGGGCGAGATACGCAGTATTTT
CDR3: CASSQILAGGRDTQYF
D: TRBD2
V: TRBV7-3
size: NA
J: TRBJ2-3